Each of the 11 T cell receptor beta chains below was sequenced from the same sample in a study of shared clonotypes between healthy human individuals. Sequencing was performed with immunoSEQ multiplex PCR; in TCRdb, only in-frame clones are kept and a portion is missing. Of 450,000 to 500,000 clones in the sample, roughly 80% are singletons; the top ten hold more than 9.5%. The specimen was PBMCs. The source is a woman between 40 and 55 years old in good health. Some clones in this sample may be carry-over from other donors' samples.

The rearrangement uses TRBV7-9 and TRBJ2-7, with TRBD1 as a possible D gene (6 bases). V was clipped by 5 bases and J by 2 bases, with 13 bases between them. The germline V gene has CDR1 SEHNR and CDR2 FQNEAQ (reference sequence). The CDR3 runs to 14 residues. The CDR3 spells CASSLRDKTYEQYF. DNA of the CDR3: TGTGCCAGCAGCCTGAGGGACAAGACCTACGAGCAGTACTTC.

The chain joins TRBV27 to TRBJ1-5; maybe TRBD1 (6 bases). V was cut by 5 bases and J by 4 bases, with 9 bases left in between. CDR1 and CDR2 from the germline V gene are MNHEY and SMNVEV (reference sequence). The CDR3 has 13 residues. The CDR3 DNA reads as TGTGCCAGCAGTCCGGACAGAAATCAGCCCCAGCATTTT. Protein sequence: CASSPDRNQPQHF.

This clone was picked up a small number of times. With only one base between it and a far larger clone, this is likely a read error. The sample holds other DNA sequences that translate to the same CDR3. The chain has TRBV5-4 and TRBJ2-5; unclear D gene. This CDR3 region has 12 residues. From germline, CDR1 is SGHNT and CDR2 YYREEE (reference sequence). The V end lost 0 bases, the J end lost 4 bases, and 4 bases lay between the germline ends. The CDR3 DNA sequence: TGTGCCAGCAGCTTGGTCGGAGAGACCCAGTACTTC. Translation: CASSLVGETQYF.

Only one count was recorded for this clone. V usage is TRBV29-1 and J usage is TRBJ2-5; 10 nucleotides line up with TRBD2. From germline, CDR1 is SQVTM and CDR2 ANQGSEA. The CDR3 spans 14 residues. J was trimmed by 2 bases and V by 1 base; bases with no gene match: 1. The CDR3, as DNA: TGCAGCGTTGAAGCACTAGCGGGGCAAGAGACCCAGTACTTC. It yields the protein CSVEALAGQETQYF.

V gene TRBV6-1 combines with J gene TRBJ2-6; D not resolved. Germline CDR1 MNHNS, CDR2 SASEGT. This CDR3 is 15 amino acids long. Trimming removed 4 bases from V and 0 bases from J, with 7 bases in between. CDR3 nucleotide sequence: TGTGCCAGCAGTGTATCCACCTCTGGGGCCAACGTCCTGACTTTC. It is translated as CASSVSTSGANVLTF.

V and J are TRBV6-5 and TRBJ2-7; no reliable D call. CDR1 and CDR2 from the germline V gene are MNHEY and SVGAGI. V lost 0 bases, J lost 5 bases, and 17 bases lay in between. CDR3 length equals 16 residues. DNA for the CDR3: TGTGCCAGCAGTTACTCGTCATGGGGTCCCATCCACGAGCAGTACTTC. Translation gives CASSYSSWGPIHEQYF.

The genes are TRBV4-1 and TRBJ1-2; TRBD1 matches 8 bases. The germline gives CDR1 MGHRA, CDR2 YSYEKL. Unmatched junction bases numbered 16, after V lost 0 bases and J lost 7 bases. The CDR3 loop spans 18 amino acids. The CDR3 DNA follows: TGCGCCAGCAGCCAAGATCGTGTCCGGGCAGGGGGCGCGAGTGGCTACACCTTC. Translation gives CASSQDRVRAGGASGYTF.

This clone has a handful of counts. The identical CDR3 is also encoded by other nucleotide sequences in the sample. The V call is TRBV5-1, the J call TRBJ1-1; D might be TRBD1 (5 bases). CDR3 length equals 15 residues. The V and J ends lost 0 bases and 1 base respectively, with 10 bases between them. The germline gives CDR1 SGHRS, CDR2 YFSETQ. CDR3 bases: TGCGCCAGCAGCTTGGCCTTTGGACAGAACACTGAAGCTTTCTTT. The encoded protein is CASSLAFGQNTEAFF. The entire variable domain, with the rest obtained from reference TRBV5-1 and TRBJ1-1, is as follows: KAGVTQTPRYLIKTRGQQVTLSCSPISGHRSVSWYQQTPGQGLQFLFEYFSETQRNKGNFPGRFSGRQFSNSRSEMNVSTLELGDSALYLCASSLAFGQNTEAFFGQGTRLTVV.

The V gene is TRBV19, the J gene TRBJ2-5, with TRBD2 identical over 13 bases. The junction had 7 bases not matched to a gene; V was cut back by 4 bases and J by 5 bases. CDR1 is LNHDA, CDR2 SQIVND, per germline (reference sequence). The CDR3 covers 16 residues. CDR3 region: CASSTRTSGRVETQYF. CDR3 sequence (DNA): TGTGCCAGTAGTACACGGACTAGCGGGAGAGTGGAGACCCAGTACTTC. The entire variable domain, with the rest obtained from reference TRBV19 and TRBJ2-5, is as follows: DGGITQSPKYLFRKEGQNVTLSCEQNLNHDAMYWYRQDPGQGLRLIYYSQIVNDFQKGDIAEGYSVSREKKESFPLTVTSAQKNPTAFYLCASSTRTSGRVETQYFGPGTRLLVL.

The chain is built from TRBV2 and TRBJ2-3; D not resolved. Per germline, CDR1 SNHLY and CDR2 FYNNEI. V lost 5 bases and J 5 bases, leaving 14 bases between the germline ends. This CDR3 spans 14 amino acids. The CDR3 nucleotides read TGTGCCAGCAGTCGGGTAGGGATGGAAGATACGCAGTATTTT. It yields the protein CASSRVGMEDTQYF. The complete variable domain, with remaining parts taken from reference TRBV2 and TRBJ2-3, reads EPEVTQTPSHQVTQMGQEVILRCVPISNHLYFYWYRQILGQKVEFLVSFYNNEISEKSEIFDDQFSVERPDGSNFTLKIRSTKLEDSAMYFCASSRVGMEDTQYFGPGTRLTVL.

The sample holds one count of this clone. The chain couples TRBV6-1 to TRBJ1-3, with 9 bases fitting TRBD1. Germline-derived CDR1 and CDR2 are MNHNS and SASEGT. This CDR3 has 15 residues. Unmatched junction bases numbered 8, after V lost 7 bases and J lost 4 bases. CDR3 residues: CASTAGTGSGNTIYF. CDR3 nucleotides: TGTGCCAGCACCGCCGGGACAGGGTCCGGAAACACCATATATTTT.